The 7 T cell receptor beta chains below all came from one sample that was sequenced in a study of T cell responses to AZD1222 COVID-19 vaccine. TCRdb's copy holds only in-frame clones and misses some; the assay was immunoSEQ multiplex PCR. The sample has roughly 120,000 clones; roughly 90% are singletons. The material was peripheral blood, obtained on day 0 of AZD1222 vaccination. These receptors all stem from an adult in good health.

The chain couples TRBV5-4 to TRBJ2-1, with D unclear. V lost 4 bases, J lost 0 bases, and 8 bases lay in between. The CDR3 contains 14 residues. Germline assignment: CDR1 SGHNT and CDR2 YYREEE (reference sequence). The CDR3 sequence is CASSPDTSYNEQFF. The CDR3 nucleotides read TGTGCCAGCAGCCCTGACACCTCCTACAATGAGCAGTTCTTC. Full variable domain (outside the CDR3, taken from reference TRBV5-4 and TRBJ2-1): ETGVTQSPTHLIKTRGQQVTLRCSSQSGHNTVSWYQQALGQGPQFIFQYYREEENGRGNFPPRFSGLQFPNYSSELNVNALELDDSALYLCASSPDTSYNEQFFGPGTRLTVL.

CDR3 sequence: CASSEKSPLHF. The DNA for the CDR3 is TGCGCCAGCAGTGAAAAGTCACCCCTCCACTTT. The chain is built from TRBV10-1 and TRBJ1-6; no firm D call. The CDR3 extends over 11 amino acids. Trimming stripped 3 bases from V and 10 bases from J, with 4 bases between. CDR1 and CDR2 from the germline V gene are WNHNN and SYGVQD (reference sequence).

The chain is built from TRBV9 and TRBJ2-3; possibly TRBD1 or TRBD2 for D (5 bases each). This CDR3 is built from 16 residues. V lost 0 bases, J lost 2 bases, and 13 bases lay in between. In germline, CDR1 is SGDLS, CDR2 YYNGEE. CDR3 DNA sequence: TGTGCCAGCAGCGTAGACGAGGGGCATTACACAGATACGCAGTATTTT. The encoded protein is CASSVDEGHYTDTQYF.

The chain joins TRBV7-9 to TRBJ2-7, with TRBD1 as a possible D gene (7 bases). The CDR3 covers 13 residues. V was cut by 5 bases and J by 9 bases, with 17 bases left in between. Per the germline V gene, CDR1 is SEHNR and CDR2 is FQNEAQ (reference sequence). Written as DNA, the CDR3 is TGTGCCAGCAGCCAGAGACTAGGGGGCGGGCAGTACTTC. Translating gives CASSQRLGGGQYF. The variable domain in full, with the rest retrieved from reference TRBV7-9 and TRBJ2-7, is DTGVSQNPRHKITKRGQNVTFRCDPISEHNRLYWYRQTLGQGPEFLTYFQNEAQLEKSRLLSDRFSAERPKGSFSTLEIQRTEQGDSAMYLCASSQRLGGGQYFGPGTRLTVT.

The CDR3 DNA follows: TGTGCCAGCAGCTTAGGTGACTCCTACGAGCAGTACTTC. This gives the protein CASSLGDSYEQYF. This chain connects TRBV13 to TRBJ2-7, with D unclear. Per germline, CDR1 PRHDT and CDR2 FYEKMQ (reference sequence). This CDR3 is built from 13 residues. Trimming took off 0 bases at V and 0 bases at J, with 3 bases between the two ends.

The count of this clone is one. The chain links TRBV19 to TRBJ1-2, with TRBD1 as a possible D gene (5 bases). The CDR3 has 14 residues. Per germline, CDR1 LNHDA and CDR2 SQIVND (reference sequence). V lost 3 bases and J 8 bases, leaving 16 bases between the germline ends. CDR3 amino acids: CASSIQGPLWGYTF. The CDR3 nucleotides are TGTGCCAGTAGTATTCAGGGCCCGCTCTGGGGCTACACCTTC.

DNA of the CDR3: TGCGCCAGCAGCCCCGGGAATCGTCCATACAATGAGCAGTTCTTC. This codes for CASSPGNRPYNEQFF. The rearrangement links TRBV4-1 to TRBJ2-1; tentative D call: TRBD2 (5 bases). Germline CDR1 is MGHRA and CDR2 is YSYEKL. This CDR3 spans 15 amino acids. V was cut by 4 bases and J by 4 bases, with 14 bases left in between.